A selection of T cell receptor beta chains follows, all from one sample in a study of shared clonotypes between healthy human individuals. TCRdb keeps only in-frame clones here, not all; method: immunoSEQ multiplex PCR. The sample lists 2 million to 2.5 million clones; 92% were seen once. Sequenced: naive CD4+ T cells from PBMCs. The receptors derive from a man aged 18 to 35 in good health. Some clones in this sample may be carry-over from other donors' samples. Each CDR3 is given with its conserved first and last residue. A D gene is named only where the DNA matches it firmly. Some rows have no size entry. The others give once, few or many, or a class for an expanded clone.

V gene,J gene,clone size,D gene,CDR3 protein,CDR3 DNA
TRBV30,TRBJ1-5,-,TRBD1,CAWSGTGDQPQHF,TGTGCCTGGAGTGGGACAGGGGATCAGCCCCAGCATTTT
TRBV5-1,TRBJ2-1,-,TRBD2,CASSFGLAGTYNEQFF,TGCGCCAGCAGCTTCGGACTAGCGGGAACCTACAATGAGCAGTTCTTC
TRBV5-5,TRBJ2-7,-,-,CASSAWGAGEHEQYF,TGTGCCAGCAGCGCATGGGGCGCAGGGGAGCACGAGCAGTACTTC
TRBV11-2,TRBJ1-1,once,-,CASSDPRPAGAFF,TGTGCCAGCAGCGACCCAAGGCCCGCTGGGGCTTTCTTT
TRBV5-4,TRBJ2-7,-,-,CASSLGRERGYYEQYF,TGTGCCAGCAGCTTGGGACGGGAGAGGGGATACTACGAGCAGTACTTC
TRBV5-4,TRBJ2-1,-,TRBD2,CASSLAGGGRGSYNEQFF,TGTGCCAGCAGCTTGGCCGGGGGCGGGAGGGGCTCCTACAATGAGCAGTTCTTC
TRBV6-6,TRBJ2-5,-,TRBD2,CAIGPLAGGETQYF,TGTGCCATAGGCCCCCTAGCGGGAGGAGAGACCCAGTACTTC
TRBV7-8,TRBJ2-7,once,TRBD1,CASSLRVPGQGHYEQYF,TGTGCCAGCAGCTTACGGGTCCCGGGACAGGGACACTACGAGCAGTACTTC
TRBV20-1,TRBJ2-5,-,-,CSARETQYF,TGCAGTGCTAGAGAGACCCAGTACTTC
TRBV7-3,TRBJ2-2,-,-,CASSLPGDGNTGELFF,TGTGCCAGCAGCTTACCAGGGGATGGAAACACCGGGGAGCTGTTTTTT
TRBV11-3,TRBJ2-1,-,-,CASSLGRLQFEQFF,TGTGCCAGCAGCTTAGGCCGTCTCCAATTTGAGCAGTTCTTC
TRBV10-3,TRBJ2-2,-,-,CAISDHADANTGELFF,TGTGCCATCAGTGACCACGCGGACGCGAACACCGGGGAGCTGTTTTTT